The rows below give T cell receptor beta chains drawn from one sample of a study of identical twins. Using its own MiXCR run on the 5' RACE reads, TCRdb lists one record per CDR3 protein. The sample comprises 450,000 or so distinct CDR3 sequences, approximately 24% of which are singletons, and roughly 3% rests with the top ten. The same specimen was also included in a second study, on T cells expressing NK-cell markers.

The sequenced sample consisted of CD4+ T cells sorted from blood. These receptors originate from a woman under 30 in good health. The conserved cysteine and the conserved F or W are not part of the CDR3 here. D genes are given only for firm matches.

j_call d_call v_call cdr3_aa
TRBJ2-5 TRBD2 TRBV11-2 ASSHGWTSGSWGETQY
TRBJ2-5 - TRBV5-5 ASRSRSFQETQY
TRBJ2-7 TRBD1 TRBV30 AWRRNRGPYEQY
TRBJ1-5 - TRBV12-3/TRBV12-4 ASSPRGREVPQH
TRBJ2-3 TRBD1 TRBV29-1 SVGGTGGWDTQY
TRBJ2-7 - TRBV27 ASHGGSRYEQY
TRBJ2-2 - TRBV11-2 ASGKSGPYGELF
TRBJ1-2 - TRBV7-9 ASSLQAAGLGYT
TRBJ2-1 - TRBV12-3/TRBV12-4 ASCWTRSPNEQF
TRBJ2-3 TRBD2 TRBV5-1 ASSLVGGTQY
TRBJ2-1 - TRBV2 ASWGSYNEQF
TRBJ1-2 - TRBV12-3/TRBV12-4 ASSLASGAVYGYT
TRBJ1-4 - TRBV5-1 ASSPGTPNEKLF
TRBJ1-2 TRBD1 TRBV11-1 ASSFAGTDRLANYGYT
TRBJ2-1 - TRBV4-1 ASSQEPVEANEQF
TRBJ2-2 - TRBV7-8 ASSARRDVAGELF
TRBJ2-3 - TRBV5-1 ASSPTLTDTQY
TRBJ1-1 - TRBV20-1 RGGLDDTEAF
TRBJ2-7 TRBD1 TRBV7-2 ASSLKDGQVKFYEQY
TRBJ2-5 - TRBV13 ASSGRDGETQY
TRBJ1-6 TRBD1 TRBV2 ASRGTGGIDSPLH
TRBJ2-3 - TRBV12-3/TRBV12-4 ASSFDLLGDTQY
TRBJ2-3 TRBD2 TRBV6-1 ATLLAGVPDTQY
TRBJ1-1 TRBD1 TRBV5-1 ASIGQGSTEAF
TRBJ2-7 TRBD2 TRBV6-1 ASRGSAGAYEQY
TRBJ2-5 TRBD2 TRBV19 ASSILLAVQETQY
TRBJ2-1 - TRBV20-1 SAPGTALEQF
TRBJ1-4 - TRBV27 ASSGAAANEKLF
TRBJ1-5 TRBD1 TRBV12-3/TRBV12-4 ASSDRAGGVQPQH
TRBJ2-3 - TRBV20-1 SAPKRADTQY
TRBJ2-1 - TRBV2 ATGSYNEQF
TRBJ2-1 TRBD2 TRBV20-1 SARLAGPLAWYNEQF